This T cell receptor (beta chain) was sequenced during a study of cytomegalovirus exposure and HLA in healthy donors. Study-level findings and limits: Specific recognition of CMV antigens was confirmed in vitro for a few chains (all CMV-associated). Across donors, most TCRs were seen rarely, yet some public ones were widespread. Cytomegalovirus association was listed for around 170 TCR beta chains.

Points on this clone: What it binds is unknown.

The data were produced by immunoSEQ multiplex PCR, yet TCRdb's version contains in-frame clones alone and is incomplete. The table shows a few hundred thousand clones, with nearly 90% occurring only once. Sequencing input: PBMCs. The TCR originated in a woman aged 18-29 years in good health and CMV-seronegative.

The chain's CDR3 is CASSLIMGGGTEAFF. The CDR3 nucleotides are TGTGCCAGCAGCTTAATAATGGGAGGGGGCACTGAAGCTTTCTTT. The chain links TRBV7-9 to TRBJ1-1; TRBD1 might be the D (6 bases). Trimming left V 2 bases short and J 4 bases short, with 14 bases between. CDR3 length equals 15 residues. CDR1 and CDR2 (germline): SEHNR, FQNEAQ (reference sequence).